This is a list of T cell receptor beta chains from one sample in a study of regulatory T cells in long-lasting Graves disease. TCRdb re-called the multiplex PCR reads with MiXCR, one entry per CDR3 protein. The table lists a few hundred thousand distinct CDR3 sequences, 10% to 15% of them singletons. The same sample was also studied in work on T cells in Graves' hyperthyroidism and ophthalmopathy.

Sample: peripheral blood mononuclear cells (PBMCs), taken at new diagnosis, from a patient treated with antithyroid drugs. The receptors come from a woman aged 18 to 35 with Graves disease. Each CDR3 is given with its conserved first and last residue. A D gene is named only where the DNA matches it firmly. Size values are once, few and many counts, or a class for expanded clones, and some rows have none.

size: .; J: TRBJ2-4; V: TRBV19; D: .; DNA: TGTGCCAGTAGTATCCCGCCACTAGCCAAAAACATTCAGTACTTC; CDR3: CASSIPPLAKNIQYF
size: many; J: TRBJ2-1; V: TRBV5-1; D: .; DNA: TGCGCCAGCAGCAAGGCCGATAGACCCAATGAGCAGTTCTTC; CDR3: CASSKADRPNEQFF
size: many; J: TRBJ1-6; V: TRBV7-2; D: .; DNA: TGTGCCAGCAGCTTGGAAGGGACTTTTGATTCACCCCTCCACTTT; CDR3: CASSLEGTFDSPLHF
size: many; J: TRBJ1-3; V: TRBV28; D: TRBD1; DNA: TGTGCCAGCAGTACCATCCGACAGGGGTCTACTGGAAACACCATATATTTT; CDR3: CASSTIRQGSTGNTIYF
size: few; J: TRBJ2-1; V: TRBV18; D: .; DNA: TGTGCCAGCTCACAACCGGGACATGGGAGAAACAATGAGCAGTTCTTC; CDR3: CASSQPGHGRNNEQFF
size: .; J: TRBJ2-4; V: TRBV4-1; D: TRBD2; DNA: TGCGCCAGCAGCCAAGACCCTCGGGCGGGGGGGCTAAATGAGCAGCTCTTC; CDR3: CASSQDPRAGGLNEQLF
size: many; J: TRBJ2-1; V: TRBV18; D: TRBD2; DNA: TGTGCCAGCTCACAACTTCCAGCGGGAGACAATGAGCAGTTCTTC; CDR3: CASSQLPAGDNEQFF
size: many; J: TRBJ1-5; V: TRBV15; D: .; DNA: TGTGCCACCAGCAGAGTGGTGCTGGCGGGGGTGAGCAATCAGCCCCAGCATTTT; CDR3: CATSRVVLAGVSNQPQHF
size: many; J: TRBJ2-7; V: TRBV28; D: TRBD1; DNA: TGTGCCAGCAGTTTAGCTGGGACAGGGATCTACGAGCAGTACTTC; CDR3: CASSLAGTGIYEQYF
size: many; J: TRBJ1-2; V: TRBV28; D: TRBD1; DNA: TGTGCCAGCAGACGGGACAGGGTATTCTATGGCTACACCTTC; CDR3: CASRRDRVFYGYTF
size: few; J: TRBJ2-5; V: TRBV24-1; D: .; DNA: TGTGCCACCAGTGACCCCGGGATACGGGGCGGGGAGACCCAGTACTTC; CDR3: CATSDPGIRGGETQYF
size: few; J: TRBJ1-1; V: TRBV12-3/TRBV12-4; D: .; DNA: TGTGCCAGCAGTTTAGCGCTAAAGGGGGGGAGGACTGAAGCTTTCTTT; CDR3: CASSLALKGGRTEAFF
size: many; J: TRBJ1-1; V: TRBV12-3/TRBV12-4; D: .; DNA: TGTGCCAGCAGTTCTGAGGGTGAAGCTTTCTTT; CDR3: CASSSEGEAFF
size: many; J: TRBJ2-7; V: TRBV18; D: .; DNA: TGTGCCAGCTCATCGGGACGGGTATCGGGCTACGAGCAGTACTTC; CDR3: CASSSGRVSGYEQYF
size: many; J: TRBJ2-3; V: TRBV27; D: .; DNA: TGTGCCAGCGGGGCACCTCCAGATACGCAGTATTTT; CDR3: CASGAPPDTQYF
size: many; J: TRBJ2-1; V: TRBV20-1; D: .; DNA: TGCAGTGCTAGAGATACGCGAGGGACCCAGAGGGACAATGAGCAGTTCTTC; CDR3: CSARDTRGTQRDNEQFF
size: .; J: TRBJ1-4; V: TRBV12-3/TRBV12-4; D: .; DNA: TGTGCCAGCAGCCGATGGGGTGAAAAACTGTTTTTT; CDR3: CASSRWGEKLFF
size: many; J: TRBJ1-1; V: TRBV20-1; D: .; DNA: TGCAGGGGGGTAGGAGGGTGGACTGAAGCTTTCTTT; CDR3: CRGVGGWTEAFF
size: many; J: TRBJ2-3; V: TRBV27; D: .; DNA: TGTGCCAGCGGGCCAGGTGCGGGGCCAAACACAGATACGCAGTATTTT; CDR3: CASGPGAGPNTDTQYF
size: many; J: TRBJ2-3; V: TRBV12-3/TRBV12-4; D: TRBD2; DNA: TGTGCCAGCAGTTTAGTGGGGGGGGGTGATACGCAGTATTTT; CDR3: CASSLVGGGDTQYF
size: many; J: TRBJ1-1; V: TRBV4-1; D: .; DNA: TGCGCCAGCAGCCAAGATGTAGGCCGGGCGTGGGCTGAAGCTTTCTTT; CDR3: CASSQDVGRAWAEAFF
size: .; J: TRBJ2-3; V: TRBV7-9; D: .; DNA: TGTGCCATCAGCGCCGCGGACTACACAGATACGCAGTATTTT; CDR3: CAISAADYTDTQYF
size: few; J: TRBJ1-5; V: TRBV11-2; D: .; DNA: TGTGCCAGCAGCTTAATTGCAGGGGAGAGCAATCAGCCCCAGCATTTT; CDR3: CASSLIAGESNQPQHF
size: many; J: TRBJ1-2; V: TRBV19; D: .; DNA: TGTGCCAGTAGTCCCGGACCCCACGGCTACACCTTC; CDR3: CASSPGPHGYTF
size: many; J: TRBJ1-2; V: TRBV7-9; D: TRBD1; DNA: TGTGCCAGCAGCCAAGGGGACAGCCACTATGGCTACACCTTC; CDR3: CASSQGDSHYGYTF
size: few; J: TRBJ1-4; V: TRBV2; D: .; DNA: TGTGCCAGCAGTGGGACAGTGCGGATAGCAACTAATGAAAAACTGTTTTTT; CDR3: CASSGTVRIATNEKLFF
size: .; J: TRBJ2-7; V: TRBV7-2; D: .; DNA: TGTGCCAGCAGCTTGGTTCCCAGCGGAAGGGGCGAGCAGTACTTC; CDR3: CASSLVPSGRGEQYF
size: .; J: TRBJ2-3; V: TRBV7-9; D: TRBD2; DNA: TGTGCCAGCAGCTACCGGGAGGGTTTCTCAGATACGCAGTATTTT; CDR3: CASSYREGFSDTQYF
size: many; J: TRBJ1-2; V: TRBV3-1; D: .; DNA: TGTGCCAGCAGCCGCCGGGGCCCCGGTGACTATGGCTACACCTTC; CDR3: CASSRRGPGDYGYTF
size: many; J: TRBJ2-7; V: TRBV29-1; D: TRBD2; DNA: TGCAGCGTTGAAGATAATGGGTGGACTAGCGGGAGATCCTACGAGCAGTACTTC; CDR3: CSVEDNGWTSGRSYEQYF
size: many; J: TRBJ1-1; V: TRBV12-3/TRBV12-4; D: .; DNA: TGTGCCAGCAGTCCGGGGGTCACTGAAGCTTTCTTT; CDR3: CASSPGVTEAFF
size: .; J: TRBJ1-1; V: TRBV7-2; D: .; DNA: TGTGCCAGCAGCTTAGACAGGGCCCTTGAAGCTTTCTTT; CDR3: CASSLDRALEAFF
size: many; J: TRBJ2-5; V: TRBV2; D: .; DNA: TGTGCCAGCAGTGACAGGGGCAGAGAGACCCAGTACTTC; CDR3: CASSDRGRETQYF
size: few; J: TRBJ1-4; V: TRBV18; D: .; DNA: TGTGCCAGCTCACCCTCTACAGGGCTTTCAGACTCCACTAATGAAAAACTGTTTTTT; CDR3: CASSPSTGLSDSTNEKLFF
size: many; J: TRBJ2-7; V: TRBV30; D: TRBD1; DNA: TGTGCCTGGGGAAAGGGGGCTGGGAACGAGCAGTACTTC; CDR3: CAWGKGAGNEQYF
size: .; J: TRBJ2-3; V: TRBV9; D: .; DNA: TGTGCCAGCAGCGCAGAGGTCGTGCCAGATACGCAGTATTTT; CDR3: CASSAEVVPDTQYF
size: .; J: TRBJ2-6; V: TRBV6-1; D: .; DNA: TGTGCCAGCAGCCGAACAGGTCGCTGGGGCTCTGGGGCCAACGTCCTGACTTTC; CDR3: CASSRTGRWGSGANVLTF
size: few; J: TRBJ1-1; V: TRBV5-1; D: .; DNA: TGCGCCAGCAGCTTGGCCCAGGATAAAAGGAGGAACACTGAAGCTTTCTTT; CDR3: CASSLAQDKRRNTEAFF
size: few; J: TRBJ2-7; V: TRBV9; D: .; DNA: TGTGCCAGCAGCGCTCGAGCTACTGCAAGGGGGCAGTACTTC; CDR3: CASSARATARGQYF
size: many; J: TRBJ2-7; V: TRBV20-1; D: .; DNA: TGCAGTGCTGAGGAGGACATTTCTCTCTACGAGCAGTACTTC; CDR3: CSAEEDISLYEQYF